The text below deals with one T cell receptor beta chain. The study sequenced TCR beta in blood CD8+ and CD4+ T cells. Isolation of CD8+ and CD4+ T cells was performed negatively, whereas enrichment of TEMRA cells was done by FACS. This entry belongs to a study of CD8 T cells in Susac syndrome. Reverse transcription used 0.5 to 1 ug RNA and random hexamers. TCR beta CDR3 was amplified by immunoSEQ multiplex PCR. This amplification extended across 54 Vbeta and 13 Jbeta segments. TCRdb re-derived calls from the immunoSEQ multiplex PCR reads in MiXCR, one entry per CDR3 protein. Found here are about 150,000 distinct CDR3 sequences, around 95% of them singletons; the top ten hold around 0.15%. Sequenced: CD8+ T cells from PBMCs. The TCR was taken from a human donor with multiple sclerosis.

The CDR3 reads CASSQVMNTEAFF. Written as DNA, the CDR3 is TGTGCCAGCAGCCAAGTTATGAACACTGAAGCTTTCTTT. The chain links TRBV4-2 to TRBJ1-1; the D is unclear. V lost 1 base and J lost 0, with 3 bases in between. The CDR3 runs 13 residues. Per germline, CDR1 LGHNA and CDR2 YNFKEQ.